What follows are 14 T cell receptor beta chains derived from one specimen sequenced in a study of vaccination and CD4 T cells after COVID-19 (dated by TCRdb to 2021 to 2024). What this sample's treatment or condition label stands for: roughly ten-day PBMC culture with coronavirus spike peptide pools or control peptides (ViraFEST assay). Library method: PCR. Sequencing instrument: Illumina iSeq 100. DNA from cultured CD4+ T cells was subjected to TCR sequencing with the Oncomine TCR Beta short-read assay at the Johns Hopkins FTIC core. TCRdb redid the processing of the public reads, applying fastp at Q25 and MiXCR, and retained in-frame beta chains. Every entry covers one CDR3 protein and lists the most common genes and DNA from its rows. The sample includes 15,000 to 20,000 distinct CDR3 sequences, with 61% observed a single time. The biggest ten clones account for about 11% of the sample. Their antigens remain unidentified.

Source material: CD4+ T cells from blood, cultured in vitro. The receptors derive from a human donor who had recovered from COVID-19.

The CDR3 bases are TGTGCCGGAGGGGGTTTCTACGAGCAGTACTTC. It yields the protein CAGGGFYEQYF. The V gene is TRBV30, the J gene TRBJ2-7; D is tentatively TRBD1 or TRBD2 (6 bases each). Germline V gene data show CDR1 as GTSNPN and CDR2 as SVGIG (reference sequence). This CDR3 is 11 amino acids long. Between the trimmed V and J ends, which lost 8 bases and 3 bases, there was a span of 11 bases.

The CDR3 reads CASSDDSSTDTQYF. DNA of the CDR3: TGTGCCAGCAGCGACGACAGTAGCACAGATACGCAGTATTTT. The chain combines TRBV7-3 with TRBJ2-3; possibly TRBD1 for D (5 bases). The V and J ends lost 5 bases and 0 bases respectively, with 9 bases between them. CDR3 size: 14 residues. Germline CDR1 SGHTA, CDR2 FQGTGA.

There are a few counts of this clonotype. The chain joins TRBV24-1 to TRBJ1-1; a weak D match, TRBD1 (6 bases). The V gene's germline CDR1 is KGHDR and CDR2 SFDVKD. This CDR3 spans 16 amino acids. V was shortened by 4 bases and J by 3 bases, with 17 bases between the two germline ends. The CDR3 protein is CATSEAGEGSHTEAFF. The DNA of the CDR3 is TGTGCCACCAGTGAAGCAGGGGAGGGGTCCCACACTGAAGCTTTCTTT.

The chain uses TRBV19 and TRBJ2-5; D is perhaps TRBD1 (5 bases). CDR1 is LNHDA, CDR2 SQIVND, per germline (reference sequence). The ends were cut back, 1 base at V and 2 bases at J, with 8 bases in the middle. This CDR3 has 14 residues. The CDR3 DNA reads TGTGCCAGTAGTATAGGGGGCTTACAAGAGACCCAGTACTTC. As protein: CASSIGGLQETQYF.

In the case of this clonotype: One end of the junction fails to match germline, which may point to a read error. V is TRBV20-1 and J is TRBJ1-4, with TRBD1 matching over 12 bases. The germline V gene has CDR1 DFQATT and CDR2 SNEGSKA (reference sequence). The CDR3 totals 13 residues. The CDR3 DNA is TGCAGTGCACCCGGGACAGGGGGCGAGATTAACCTTTTT. Translation: CSAPGTGGEINLF.

This rearrangement joins TRBV6-2 or TRBV6-3 to TRBJ2-5, with 11 bases aligning to TRBD2. V was pared by 4 bases and J by 7 bases, with 8 bases of the junction left unmatched. Germline CDR1 MNHEY, CDR2 SVGEGT. The CDR3 has 15 amino acids. Here the CDR3 reads CASSFIAGGPGTQYF. Written as DNA, the CDR3 is TGTGCCAGCAGTTTTATAGCGGGAGGGCCAGGGACCCAGTACTTC.

J is TRBJ1-5 and V is TRBV28; D remains ambiguous. V was clipped by 7 bases and J by 2 bases, with 12 bases between them. The CDR3 sequence is 14 residues long. Germline V gene data show CDR1 as MDHEN and CDR2 as SYDVKM. This chain's CDR3 is CASTPFGGNQPQHF. CDR3 in DNA: TGTGCCAGCACCCCTTTTGGTGGCAATCAGCCCCAGCATTTT.

The chain recombines TRBV6-1 with TRBJ1-3; D might be TRBD1 (6 bases). Germline CDR1 reads MNHNS; CDR2 reads SASEGT. The V end lost 6 bases, the J end lost 4 bases, and 10 bases lay between the germline ends. This CDR3 is built from 13 residues. CDR3 residues: CASSQGQGNTIYF. The DNA for the CDR3 is TGTGCCAGCAGCCAGGGGCAAGGAAACACCATATATTTT.

This clonotype occurred a few times. The chain is built from TRBV6-1 and TRBJ1-6; D is ambiguous. The ends were cut back, 6 bases at V and 10 bases at J, with 16 bases in the middle. The CDR3 has 14 residues. In germline, CDR1 is MNHNS, CDR2 SASEGT. The CDR3 is CASSPTTVESPLHF. CDR3 bases: TGTGCCAGCAGCCCCACAACGGTGGAGTCACCCCTCCACTTT.

The sample holds a few counts of this clonotype. The chain couples TRBV7-9 to TRBJ2-3; 12 nucleotides match TRBD2. J gave up 2 bases and V 4 bases, and 4 bases lay outside the gene matches. Per germline, CDR1 SEHNR and CDR2 FQNEAQ (reference sequence). The CDR3 totals 16 residues. CDR3 bases: TGTGCCAGCAGCTGGACTAGCGGGAAGTTCACAGATACGCAGTATTTT. Translation gives CASSWTSGKFTDTQYF.

J is TRBJ2-5 and V is TRBV5-4; D perhaps matches TRBD2 (7 bases). The CDR3 has 15 residues. V gave up 0 bases and J gave up 2 bases, with 11 bases separating them. Germline CDR1 reads SGHNT; CDR2 reads YYREEE (reference sequence). CDR3 loop: CASSLGGGGQETQYF. In DNA, the CDR3 is TGTGCCAGCAGCTTGGGGGGGGGCGGTCAAGAGACCCAGTACTTC.

The chain uses TRBV20-1 and TRBJ1-3; weak D call: TRBD1 (6 bases). The CDR3 length is 13 residues. Per germline, CDR1 DFQATT and CDR2 SNEGSKA (reference sequence). V was clipped by 3 bases and J by 7 bases, with 13 bases between them. This CDR3 reads CSARTGSANTIYF. DNA for the CDR3: TGCAGTGCTAGGACAGGCTCTGCGAACACCATATATTTT.

J is TRBJ1-1 and V is TRBV6-1; D may be TRBD1 (6 bases). The CDR3 totals 21 residues. V lost 5 bases to trimming and J lost 7 bases, with 38 bases between them. Germline values: CDR1 MNHNS, CDR2 SASEGT. CDR3 nucleotide sequence: TGTGCCAGCAGTCGAAGGAGGGGGGGCGCTTGGATCAGTAGAAGGGAAATTGAAGCTTTCTTT. As protein: CASSRRRGGAWISRREIEAFF.

The chain is built from TRBV24-1 and TRBJ1-2; TRBD1 is a possible D gene (5 bases). V lost 3 bases, J lost 1 base, and 8 bases lay in between. The CDR3 is 14 amino acids. Germline loops: CDR1 KGHDR, CDR2 SFDVKD. This CDR3 reads CATSDLTDNYGYTF. The CDR3, as DNA: TGTGCCACCAGTGATCTGACAGATAACTATGGCTACACCTTC.